Listed below are T cell receptor beta chains from one sample, sequenced in a study of blood T cell repertoires in COVID-19. Libraries were prepared by immunoSEQ multiplex PCR; TCRdb keeps only in-frame clonotypes and omits some of them. The table has 150,000 to 200,000 clones, roughly 90% seen once; the top ten hold roughly 0.78%. The sample comprised peripheral blood. The receptors were gathered from a woman in her 70s with acute or convalescent COVID-19. The CDR3 runs from the conserved cysteine through the conserved F or W. A D gene is named only where the DNA matches it firmly. The size of a clone is reported for some rows only, either as once, few or many, or as a class for expanded clones.

d_gene,abundance,j_gene,v_gene,CDR3nt,CDR3aa
TRBD2,-,TRBJ2-7,TRBV18,TGTGCCAGCTCACCTACTAGCGCCTACGAGCAGTACTTC,CASSPTSAYEQYF
-,-,TRBJ2-5,TRBV24-1,TGTGCCACCAGTGATTCGGGGACAAACCAAGAGACCCAGTACTTC,CATSDSGTNQETQYF
TRBD1,-,TRBJ1-2,TRBV5-5,TGTGCCAGCAGCTTGGGAATGGGACAGGATACGAGGGGCTACACCTTC,CASSLGMGQDTRGYTF
-,-,TRBJ1-1,TRBV11-3,TGTGCCAGCAGTTTTAGACAAGGAGCTTTCTTT,CASSFRQGAFF
TRBD1,few,TRBJ1-2,TRBV11-3,TGTGCCAGCAGCTTAGAAGGGACAGCCCCTAGTGGCTACACCTTC,CASSLEGTAPSGYTF
TRBD1,-,TRBJ1-4,TRBV2,TGTGCCAGCAGCGAGGACAGGGCGTCGCTGCATGAAAAACTGTTTTTT,CASSEDRASLHEKLFF
TRBD2,-,TRBJ2-3,TRBV10-3,TGTGCCATTGGGACTAGCGGGAGAGCGGATACGCAGTATTTT,CAIGTSGRADTQYF
TRBD2,-,TRBJ2-1,TRBV2,TGTGCCAGCAGTGTTACTAGCGGGGGGCCTAGTAACTCCTACAATGAGCAGTTCTTC,CASSVTSGGPSNSYNEQFF
TRBD1,few,TRBJ1-1,TRBV28,TGTGCCAGCAGTTTTCGAGGATTGTGGGGACAGGTCAACGGCCCTGAAGCTTTCTTT,CASSFRGLWGQVNGPEAFF
TRBD2,few,TRBJ2-1,TRBV6-2/TRBV6-3,TGTGCCAGCAGTTACTCCAAGGGCCTAGCGGGGTCCAATGAGCAGTTCTTC,CASSYSKGLAGSNEQFF
-,-,TRBJ1-4,TRBV19,TGTGCCAGTAGTATAGAAACACTCGACAGGCCCTCTAATGAAAAACTGTTTTTT,CASSIETLDRPSNEKLFF
TRBD1,-,TRBJ2-1,TRBV24-1,TGTGCCACCGGGACAGGGGGTCCCTACAATGAGCAGTTCTTC,CATGTGGPYNEQFF
TRBD1,few,TRBJ1-5,TRBV19,TGTGCCAGTAATTCACTGGACAGGGGCGGCAATCAGCCCCAGCATTTT,CASNSLDRGGNQPQHF
-,few,TRBJ2-2,TRBV5-4,TGTGCCAGCAGCTTGAGCTCCGGCGGGGCCTCCACCGGGGAGCTGTTTTTT,CASSLSSGGASTGELFF
-,-,TRBJ2-7,TRBV2,TGTGCCAGCAGTGTGGGGCGGATTTCCGTGACAGGCGGCTACGAGCAGTACTTC,CASSVGRISVTGGYEQYF
TRBD1,-,TRBJ1-5,TRBV12-3/TRBV12-4,TGTGCCAGCAGTTTAGCGGGACAGTGGGCCCAGCATTTT,CASSLAGQWAQHF
-,-,TRBJ2-1,TRBV19,TGTGCCAGTAGTATGGTGACAGGTAGTCGCAATGAGCAGTTCTTC,CASSMVTGSRNEQFF
-,-,TRBJ1-2,TRBV7-8,TGTGCCAGCAGCCCGGCGGAGCATGGCTACACCTTC,CASSPAEHGYTF
-,-,TRBJ1-1,TRBV12-3/TRBV12-4,TGTGCCAGCAGTTCTACGGGTTTTGAGGCTTTCTTT,CASSSTGFEAFF
-,-,TRBJ1-2,TRBV5-1,TGCGCCAGCAGCTTATATACGACGACAGGACTCTATGGCTACACCTTC,CASSLYTTTGLYGYTF
-,-,TRBJ1-2,TRBV12-3/TRBV12-4,TGTGCCAGCAGCTCGATAGCCCGGGGTGGCTACACCTTC,CASSSIARGGYTF
-,-,TRBJ1-3,TRBV18,TGTGCCAGCTCACCTGGAGCCTCTGGAAACACCATATATTTT,CASSPGASGNTIYF
-,-,TRBJ2-3,TRBV2,TGTGCCAGCAGCGCGGGCGGTAGCACAGATACGCAGTATTTT,CASSAGGSTDTQYF
-,few,TRBJ1-1,TRBV2,TGTGCCAGCAGGGCCAGGATTGAAGCTTTCTTT,CASRARIEAFF
-,-,TRBJ2-2,TRBV5-1,TGCGCCAGCAGCAAAGGGGCCGGGGGGAACACCGGGGAGCTGTTTTTT,CASSKGAGGNTGELFF
TRBD1,-,TRBJ2-5,TRBV5-6,TGTGCCAGCAGCTTACCGGGACAGGGGCAAGAGACCCAGTACTTC,CASSLPGQGQETQYF
TRBD2,-,TRBJ2-1,TRBV7-2,TGTGCCAGCAGCTTAACAGGCGGGAGGTTCCATGAGCAGTTCTTC,CASSLTGGRFHEQFF
-,-,TRBJ1-2,TRBV5-6,TGTGCCAGCAGCTTGGGTCAGAGGACTAACTATGGCTACACCTTC,CASSLGQRTNYGYTF
-,-,TRBJ1-1,TRBV19,TGTGCCAGTAGTATAATCCCCGGGGGCACTGAAGCTTTCTTT,CASSIIPGGTEAFF